These 20 T cell receptor beta chains originate from one sample sequenced in a study of T cell repertoires in cytomegalovirus infection. Their antigens are not known. TCRdb passed the reads through MiXCR, listing each CDR3 protein once. This table holds 450,000 to 650,000 distinct CDR3 sequences, 40% found once. Material: cultured PBMCs, obtained from culture after CMV antigen stimulation. The receptor source for this set is a human donor in good health (CMV status not recorded). Some clones in this sample may be carry-over from other donors' samples.

This clonotype was observed a few times. The chain employs TRBV4-1 and TRBJ2-3, with a possible D match to TRBD1 (6 bases). The CDR3 is 13 residues long. Deletions cut 5 bases from V and 8 bases from J, with 14 bases between. Germline CDR1 and CDR2: MGHRA and YSYEKL. Here the CDR3 reads CASSFQGQGTQYF. CDR3 nucleotide sequence: TGCGCCAGCAGCTTTCAGGGGCAGGGTACGCAGTATTTT.

The J gene is TRBJ2-5, the V gene TRBV7-2; D is uncertain. CDR3 length: 12 residues. V lost 3 bases and J 4 bases, leaving 6 bases between the germline ends. Germline CDR1 reads SGHTA; CDR2 reads FQGNSA. The CDR3 nucleotides are TGTGCCAGCAGCTTTCGGCGAGAGACCCAGTACTTC. It encodes CASSFRRETQYF.

The table lists this clonotype with many counts. This chain uses TRBV7-2 with TRBJ2-7; D is unclear. The germline V gene encodes CDR1 SGHTA and CDR2 FQGNSA. V lost 6 bases and J 0 bases, leaving 12 bases between the germline ends. This CDR3 is built from 14 residues. For the CDR3, the DNA is TGTGCCAGCAGTATCCACGACGCCTCCTACGAGCAGTACTTC. Protein product: CASSIHDASYEQYF.

This sequence joins TRBV7-2 and TRBJ2-1, with 12 nucleotides matching TRBD1. This CDR3 is built from 21 residues. The germline V gene has CDR1 SGHTA and CDR2 FQGNSA. Germline trimming cut 4 bases from V and 1 base from J; bases unmatched to any gene: 17. The CDR3 nucleotides are TGTGCCAGCAGCTCGGGACAGGGGGCCGTAGCGGGAAAGTGGTCCTACAATGAGCAGTTCTTC. This translates into CASSSGQGAVAGKWSYNEQFF. The variable domain in full, completed from reference TRBV7-2 and TRBJ2-1, reads GAGVSQSPSNKVTEKGKDVELRCDPISGHTALYWYRQSLGQGLEFLIYFQGNSAPDKSGLPSDRFSAERTGGSVSTLTIQRTQQEDSAVYLCASSSGQGAVAGKWSYNEQFFGPGTRLTVL.

This clonotype was counted a few times. V and J are TRBV5-1 and TRBJ2-7; D may correspond to TRBD1 or TRBD2 (5 bases each). CDR3 length: 16 amino acids. V shed 1 base and J shed 5 bases, with 19 bases lying between them. CDR1 is SGHRS and CDR2 is YFSETQ in the germline V gene. DNA for the CDR3: TGCGCCAGCAGCTTGCCGGGGACCGCGTCGATCAACGAGCAGTACTTC. It yields the protein CASSLPGTASINEQYF.

The chain carries TRBV7-9 and TRBJ1-4, with D unresolved. CDR1 and CDR2 from the germline V gene are SEHNR and FQNEAQ (reference sequence). CDR3 size: 14 residues. V dropped 5 bases and J dropped 8 bases, with 15 bases sitting between them. Here the CDR3 reads CASSLRTSQEKLFF. The CDR3 DNA follows: TGTGCCAGCAGCCTCCGGACCTCACAGGAAAAACTGTTTTTT.

As regards this clonotype: This CDR3 is missing its conserved last phenylalanine or tryptophan, likely due to a read error. The gene calls are TRBV5-1 and TRBJ2-7, with D perhaps matching TRBD1 or TRBD2 (5 bases each). Trimming removed 2 bases from V and 3 bases from J, with 12 bases in between. Germline V CDR1 and CDR2: SGHRS, YFSETQ. CDR3 length: 14 residues. The CDR3 reads CASSFRDRHYEQYY. CDR3 nucleotide sequence: TGCGCCAGCAGCTTCCGGGACCGACACTACGAGCAGTACTAC.

The rearrangement uses TRBV6-2 or TRBV6-3 and TRBJ1-1; D unclear. Trimming took off 0 bases at V and 1 base at J, with 12 bases between the two ends. This CDR3 is built from 16 residues. CDR1 MNHEY and CDR2 SVGEGT come from the germline V gene. For the CDR3, the DNA is TGTGCCAGCAGTTACTCGAAGGGCAGTTCGAACACTGAAGCTTTCTTT. Translating gives CASSYSKGSSNTEAFF.

The chain uses TRBV7-2 and TRBJ2-3; D may match TRBD1 or TRBD2 (6 bases each). This CDR3 spans 17 amino acids. Trimming took 7 bases from V and 8 from J, leaving 28 bases between them. Germline values: CDR1 SGHTA, CDR2 FQGNSA. CDR3 sequence reads: CASTSTPGAGSEGTQYF. The CDR3 DNA is TGTGCCAGCACATCTACCCCGGGGGCAGGGTCCGAGGGTACGCAGTATTTT.

This clonotype showed up just a few times. The chain carries TRBV6-1 and TRBJ2-7; a weak D match, TRBD2 (5 bases). This CDR3 has 13 residues. Looked up from germline, CDR1 is MNHNS and CDR2 is SASEGT. V shed 6 bases and J shed 6 bases, with 15 bases lying between them. CDR3 sequence (DNA): TGTGCCAGCAGCCGCTGGACTCCGGGCGAGCAGTACTTC. It yields the protein CASSRWTPGEQYF.

The genes are TRBV27 and TRBJ2-3, with 8 bases identical to TRBD2. Germline assignment: CDR1 MNHEY and CDR2 SMNVEV (reference sequence). V lost 5 bases and J lost 5; bases outside the gene matches: 9. The CDR3 runs to 15 residues. CDR3 sequence reads: CASSTPTSGIDTQYF. The CDR3 DNA reads as TGTGCCAGCAGTACGCCCACTAGCGGAATAGATACGCAGTATTTT.

The J gene is TRBJ2-3, the V gene TRBV14; D unresolved. CDR1 is SGHDN and CDR2 is FVKESK in the germline V gene. V was cut by 2 bases and J by 7 bases, with 4 bases left in between. The CDR3 is 11 amino acids. The CDR3 reads CASSQHHTQYF. The CDR3 nucleotides are TGTGCCAGCAGCCAACATCATACGCAGTATTTT. Together with reference TRBV14 and TRBJ2-3, the CDR3 gives the full variable domain: EAGVTQFPSHSVIEKGQTVTLRCDPISGHDNLYWYRRVMGKEIKFLLHFVKESKQDESGMPNNRFLAERTGGTYSTLKVQPAELEDSGVYFCASSQHHTQYFGPGTRLTVL.

J is TRBJ2-5 and V is TRBV7-2, with 9 bases identical to TRBD1. The CDR3 runs to 15 residues. Germline assignment: CDR1 SGHTA and CDR2 FQGNSA. V was pared by 4 bases and J by 5 bases, with 8 bases of the junction left unmatched. Here the CDR3 reads CASSSVGQGRETQYF. CDR3 DNA: TGTGCCAGCAGCTCAGTGGGACAGGGAAGGGAGACCCAGTACTTC.

This clonotype was seen just once. V is TRBV20-1 and J is TRBJ1-2; D is undetermined. V lost 3 bases to trimming and J lost 4 bases, with 18 bases between them. The CDR3 is 15 amino acids. The germline V gene has CDR1 DFQATT and CDR2 SNEGSKA (reference sequence). CDR3 nucleotide sequence: TGCAGTGCTAGCCCCGGTGCGGCCTGGGGCTATGGCTACACCTTC. Protein: CSASPGAAWGYGYTF.

The chain has TRBV6-1 and TRBJ2-1; 10 positions agree with TRBD2. The CDR3 covers 19 residues. The V segment lost 0 bases and the J segment 7 bases; nucleotides outside the gene matches: 15. Germline V CDR1 and CDR2: MNHNS, SASEGT. For the CDR3, the DNA is TGTGCCAGCAGTGAAGCGCGAGGTGGGCTAGCGGGAGTCTCGAATGAGCAGTTCTTC. Protein product: CASSEARGGLAGVSNEQFF.

V usage is TRBV7-2 and J usage is TRBJ2-3, with 8 nucleotides matching TRBD2. This CDR3 has 14 residues. Trimming removed 7 bases from V and 2 bases from J; junction bases left unmatched: 5. The germline V gene encodes CDR1 SGHTA and CDR2 FQGNSA. CDR3 coding DNA: TGTGCCAGCAACCGGGGGGGGAACACAGATACGCAGTATTTT. It is translated as CASNRGGNTDTQYF. Filled out from reference TRBV7-2 and TRBJ2-3, the complete variable domain reads GAGVSQSPSNKVTEKGKDVELRCDPISGHTALYWYRQSLGQGLEFLIYFQGNSAPDKSGLPSDRFSAERTGGSVSTLTIQRTQQEDSAVYLCASNRGGNTDTQYFGPGTRLTVL.

The rearrangement joins TRBV18 to TRBJ2-7; D is tentatively TRBD1 or TRBD2 (5 bases each). Germline V gives CDR1 KGHSH, CDR2 LQKENI. Trimming removed 6 bases from V and 3 bases from J, with 18 bases in between. This CDR3 comprises 15 residues. The CDR3 DNA is TGTGCCAGCTCGCCGCGCCCCGGGACCCTCTACGAGCAGTACTTC. This translates into CASSPRPGTLYEQYF.

V gene TRBV12-5 combines with J gene TRBJ2-1; perhaps TRBD2 as D (6 bases). CDR3 length: 14 residues. Germline lookup yields CDR1 LGHNT and CDR2 FRNRAP. The germline V and J ends were trimmed by 3 bases and 8 bases, with 14 bases remaining between them. The DNA of the CDR3 is TGTGCTAGTGGTTTTTACTATAGCGGCGATGAGCAGTTCTTC. Translating it yields CASGFYYSGDEQFF. Looking up the rest from reference TRBV12-5 and TRBJ2-1 gives the full variable domain: DARVTQTPRHKVTEMGQEVTMRCQPILGHNTVFWYRQTMMQGLELLAYFRNRAPLDDSGMPKDRFSAEMPDATLATLKIQPSEPRDSAVYFCASGFYYSGDEQFFGPGTRLTVL.

The chain recombines TRBV12-3 or TRBV12-4 with TRBJ2-5; D may be TRBD1 (5 bases). With 5 bases removed from V and 4 bases from J, the gap between germline ends came to 23 bases. The CDR3 extends over 17 amino acids. The CDR3 is CASSPYRTTLEVETQYF. DNA for the CDR3: TGTGCCAGCAGTCCCTATCGGACAACCCTCGAGGTAGAGACCCAGTACTTC.

This clonotype was counted only a few times. The limits of the CDR3 on the DNA are not certain, so only TCRdb's listed CDR3 is given. The J gene is TRBJ1-6, the V gene TRBV7-5; the table names TRBD1, a call not compared with the DNA. TRBV7-5 represents a pseudogene. Including both end residues, the CDR3 is 17 amino acids long. Here the CDR3 reads CISVPDLAQGYNSPLHF.